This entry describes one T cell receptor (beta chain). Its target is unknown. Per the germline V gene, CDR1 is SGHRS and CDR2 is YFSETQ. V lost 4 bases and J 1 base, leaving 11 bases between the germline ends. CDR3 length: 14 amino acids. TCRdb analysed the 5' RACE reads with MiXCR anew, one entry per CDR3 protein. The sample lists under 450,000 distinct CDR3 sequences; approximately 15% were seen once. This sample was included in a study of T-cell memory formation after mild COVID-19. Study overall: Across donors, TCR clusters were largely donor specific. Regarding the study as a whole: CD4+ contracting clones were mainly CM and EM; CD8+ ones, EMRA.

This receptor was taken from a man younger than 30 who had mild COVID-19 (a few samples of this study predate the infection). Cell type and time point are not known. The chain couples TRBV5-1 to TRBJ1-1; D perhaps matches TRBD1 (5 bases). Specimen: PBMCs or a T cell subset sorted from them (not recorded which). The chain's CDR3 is CASSKGDGNTEAFF. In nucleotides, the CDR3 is TGCGCCAGCAGCAAAGGGGACGGGAACACTGAAGCTTTCTTT.